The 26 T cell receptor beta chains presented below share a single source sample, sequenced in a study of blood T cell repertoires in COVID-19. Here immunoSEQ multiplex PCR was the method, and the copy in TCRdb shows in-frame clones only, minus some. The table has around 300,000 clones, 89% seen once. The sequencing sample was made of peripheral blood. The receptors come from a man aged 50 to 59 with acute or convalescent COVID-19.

CDR3 loop: CASSQDLRGYGYTF. As DNA, the CDR3 is TGTGCCAGCAGCCAAGACTTAAGGGGCTACGGCTACACCTTC. V usage is TRBV11-2 and J usage is TRBJ1-2; maybe TRBD1 (5 bases). V was shortened by 5 bases and J by 8 bases, with 18 bases between the two germline ends. The V gene's germline CDR1 is SGHAT and CDR2 FQNNGV. The CDR3 sequence is 14 residues long.

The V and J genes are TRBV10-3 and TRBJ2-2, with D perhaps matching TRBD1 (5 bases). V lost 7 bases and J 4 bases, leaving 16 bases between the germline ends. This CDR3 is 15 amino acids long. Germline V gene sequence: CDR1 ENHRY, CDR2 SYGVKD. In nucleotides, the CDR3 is TGTGCCATCACTGGGGCAGGCCGGAGCACCGGGGAGCTGTTTTTT. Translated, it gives CAITGAGRSTGELFF.

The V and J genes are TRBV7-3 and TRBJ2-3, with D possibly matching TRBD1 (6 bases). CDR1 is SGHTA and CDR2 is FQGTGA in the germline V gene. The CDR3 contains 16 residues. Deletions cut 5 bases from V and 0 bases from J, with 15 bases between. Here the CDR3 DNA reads TGTGCCAGCAGCACTCGACAGGCGTACAGCACAGATACGCAGTATTTT. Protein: CASSTRQAYSTDTQYF.

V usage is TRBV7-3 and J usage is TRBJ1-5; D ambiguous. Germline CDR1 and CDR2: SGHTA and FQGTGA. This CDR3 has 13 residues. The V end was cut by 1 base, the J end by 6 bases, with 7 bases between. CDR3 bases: TGTGCCAGCAGCTTAAATTCCGGTCAGCCCCAGCATTTT. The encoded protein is CASSLNSGQPQHF.

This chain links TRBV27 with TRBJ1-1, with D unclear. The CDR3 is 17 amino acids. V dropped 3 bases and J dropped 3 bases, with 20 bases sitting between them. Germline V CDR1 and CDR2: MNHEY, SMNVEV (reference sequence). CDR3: CASSFLPPSLSYTEAFF. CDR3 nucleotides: TGTGCCAGCAGTTTCCTCCCCCCGTCTCTCTCGTACACTGAAGCTTTCTTT.

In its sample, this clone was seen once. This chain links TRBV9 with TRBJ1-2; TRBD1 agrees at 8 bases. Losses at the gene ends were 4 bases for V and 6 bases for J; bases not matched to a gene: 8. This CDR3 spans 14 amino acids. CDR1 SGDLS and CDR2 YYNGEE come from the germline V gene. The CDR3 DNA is TGTGCCAGCAGCTTAATCGGACAGGGCGATGGCTACACCTTC. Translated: CASSLIGQGDGYTF.

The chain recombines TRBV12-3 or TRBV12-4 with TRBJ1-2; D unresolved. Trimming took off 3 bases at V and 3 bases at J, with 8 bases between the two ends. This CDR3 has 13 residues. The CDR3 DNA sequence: TGTGCCAGCAGTTTGATGAGGGACTATGGCTACACCTTC. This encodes CASSLMRDYGYTF.

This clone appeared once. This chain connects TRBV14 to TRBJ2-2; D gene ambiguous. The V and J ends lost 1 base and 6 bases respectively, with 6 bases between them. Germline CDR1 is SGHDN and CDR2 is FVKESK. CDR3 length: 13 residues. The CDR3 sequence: CASSQAPAGELFF. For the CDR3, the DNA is TGTGCCAGCAGCCAAGCACCGGCCGGGGAGCTGTTTTTT.

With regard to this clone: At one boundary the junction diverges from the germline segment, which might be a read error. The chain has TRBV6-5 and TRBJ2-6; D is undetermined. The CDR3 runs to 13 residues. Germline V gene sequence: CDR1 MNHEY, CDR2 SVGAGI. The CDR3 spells CASRLDTAHVLTF. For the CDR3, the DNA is TGTGCCAGCAGGCTCGACACGGCCCACGTCCTGACTTTC.

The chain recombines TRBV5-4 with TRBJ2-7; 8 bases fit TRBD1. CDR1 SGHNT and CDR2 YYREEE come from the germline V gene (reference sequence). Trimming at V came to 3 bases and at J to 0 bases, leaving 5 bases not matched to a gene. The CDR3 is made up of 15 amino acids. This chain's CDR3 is CASSSRTGYSYEQYF. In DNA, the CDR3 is TGTGCCAGCAGCTCCCGGACAGGGTACTCCTACGAGCAGTACTTC.

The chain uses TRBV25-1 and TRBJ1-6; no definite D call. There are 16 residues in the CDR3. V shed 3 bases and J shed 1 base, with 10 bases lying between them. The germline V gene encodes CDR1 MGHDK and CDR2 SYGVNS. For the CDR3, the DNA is TGTGCCAGCAGTGACCGCCCGGGGTCCTATAATTCACCCCTCCACTTT. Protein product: CASSDRPGSYNSPLHF.

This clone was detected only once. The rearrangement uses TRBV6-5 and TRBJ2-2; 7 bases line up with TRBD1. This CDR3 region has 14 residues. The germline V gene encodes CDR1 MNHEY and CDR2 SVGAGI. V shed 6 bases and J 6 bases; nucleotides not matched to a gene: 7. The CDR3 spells CASRGTVIPGELFF. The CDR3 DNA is TGTGCCAGCAGAGGGACAGTTATCCCCGGGGAGCTGTTTTTT.

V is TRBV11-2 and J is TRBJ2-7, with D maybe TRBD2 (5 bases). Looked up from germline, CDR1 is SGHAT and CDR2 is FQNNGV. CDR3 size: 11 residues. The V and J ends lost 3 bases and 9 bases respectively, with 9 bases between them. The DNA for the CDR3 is TGTGCCAGCAGCTTCGAGGGCGTGCAGTACTTC. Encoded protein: CASSFEGVQYF.

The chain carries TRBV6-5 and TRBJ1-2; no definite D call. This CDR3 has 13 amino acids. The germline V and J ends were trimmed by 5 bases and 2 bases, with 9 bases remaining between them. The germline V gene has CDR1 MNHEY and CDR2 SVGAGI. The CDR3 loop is CASSMAGNYGYTF. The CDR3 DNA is TGTGCCAGCAGTATGGCGGGGAACTATGGCTACACCTTC.

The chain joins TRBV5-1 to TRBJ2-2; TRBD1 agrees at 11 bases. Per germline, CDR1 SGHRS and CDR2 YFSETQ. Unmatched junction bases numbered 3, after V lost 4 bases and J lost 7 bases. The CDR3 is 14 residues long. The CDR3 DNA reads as TGCGCCAGCAGCGGACAGGGGGCCGACGGGGAGCTGTTTTTT. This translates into CASSGQGADGELFF.

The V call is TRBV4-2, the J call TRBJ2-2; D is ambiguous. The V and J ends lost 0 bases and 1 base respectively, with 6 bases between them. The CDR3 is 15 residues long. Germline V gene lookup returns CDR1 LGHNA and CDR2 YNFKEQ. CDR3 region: CASSQERRNTGELFF. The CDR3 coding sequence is TGTGCCAGCAGCCAAGAGCGTAGGAACACCGGGGAGCTGTTTTTT.

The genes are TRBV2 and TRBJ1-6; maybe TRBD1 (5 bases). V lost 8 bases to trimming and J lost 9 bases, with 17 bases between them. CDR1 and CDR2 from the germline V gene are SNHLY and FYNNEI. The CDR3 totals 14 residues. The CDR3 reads CASGRTGGSSPLHF. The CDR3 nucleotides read TGTGCCAGCGGAAGGACGGGGGGATCTTCACCCCTCCACTTT. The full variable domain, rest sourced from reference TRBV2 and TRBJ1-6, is EPEVTQTPSHQVTQMGQEVILRCVPISNHLYFYWYRQILGQKVEFLVSFYNNEISEKSEIFDDQFSVERPDGSNFTLKIRSTKLEDSAMYFCASGRTGGSSPLHFGNGTRLTVT.

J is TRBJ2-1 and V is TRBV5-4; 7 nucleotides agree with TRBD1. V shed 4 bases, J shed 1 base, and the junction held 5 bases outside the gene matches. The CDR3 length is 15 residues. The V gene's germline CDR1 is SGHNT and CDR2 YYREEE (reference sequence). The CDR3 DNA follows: TGTGCCAGCAGCACCCGACAGGGTTCCTACAATGAGCAGTTCTTC. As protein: CASSTRQGSYNEQFF.

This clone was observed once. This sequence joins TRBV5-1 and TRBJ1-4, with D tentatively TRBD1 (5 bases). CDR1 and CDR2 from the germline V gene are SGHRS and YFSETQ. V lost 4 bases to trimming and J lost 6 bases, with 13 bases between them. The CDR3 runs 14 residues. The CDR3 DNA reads TGCGCCAGCAGCCCAGGGCCGGGGGATGAAAAACTGTTTTTT. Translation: CASSPGPGDEKLFF.

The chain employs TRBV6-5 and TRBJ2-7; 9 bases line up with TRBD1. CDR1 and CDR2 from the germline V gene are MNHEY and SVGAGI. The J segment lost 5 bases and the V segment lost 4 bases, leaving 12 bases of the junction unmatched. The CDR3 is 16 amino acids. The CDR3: CASSSLPRDRAHEQYF. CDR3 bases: TGTGCCAGCAGTTCTCTTCCCCGGGACAGGGCCCACGAGCAGTACTTC.

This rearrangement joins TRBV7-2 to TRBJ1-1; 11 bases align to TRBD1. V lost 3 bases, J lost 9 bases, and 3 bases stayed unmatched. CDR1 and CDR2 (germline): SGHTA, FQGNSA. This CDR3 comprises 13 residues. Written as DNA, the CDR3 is TGTGCCAGCAGCTTTGGACAGGGGGCCCAAGCTTTCTTT. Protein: CASSFGQGAQAFF.

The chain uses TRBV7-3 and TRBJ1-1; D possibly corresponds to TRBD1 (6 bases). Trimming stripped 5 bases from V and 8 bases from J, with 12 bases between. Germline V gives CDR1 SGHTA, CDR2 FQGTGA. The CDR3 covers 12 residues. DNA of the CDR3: TGTGCCAGCAGCGATAGTACAGGGGAAGCTTTCTTT. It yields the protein CASSDSTGEAFF.

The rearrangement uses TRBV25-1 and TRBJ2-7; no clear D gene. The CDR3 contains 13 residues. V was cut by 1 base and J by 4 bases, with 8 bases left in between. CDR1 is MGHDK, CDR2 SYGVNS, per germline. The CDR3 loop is CASSESPAYEQYF. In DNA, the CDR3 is TGTGCCAGCAGTGAATCCCCAGCGTACGAGCAGTACTTC.

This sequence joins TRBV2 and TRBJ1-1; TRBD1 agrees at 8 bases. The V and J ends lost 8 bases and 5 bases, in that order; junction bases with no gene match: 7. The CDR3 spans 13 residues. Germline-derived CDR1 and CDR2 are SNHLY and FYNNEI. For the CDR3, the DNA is TGTGCCAGCGCGGGGCAGGGGGCGACTGAAGCTTTCTTT. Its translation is CASAGQGATEAFF.

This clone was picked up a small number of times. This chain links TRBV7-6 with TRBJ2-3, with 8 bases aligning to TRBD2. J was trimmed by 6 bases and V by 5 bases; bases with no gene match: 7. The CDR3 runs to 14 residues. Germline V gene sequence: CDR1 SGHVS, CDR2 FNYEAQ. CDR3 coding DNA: TGTGCCAGCAGCCAGGGACTAGGGGCGGATACGCAGTATTTT. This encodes CASSQGLGADTQYF.

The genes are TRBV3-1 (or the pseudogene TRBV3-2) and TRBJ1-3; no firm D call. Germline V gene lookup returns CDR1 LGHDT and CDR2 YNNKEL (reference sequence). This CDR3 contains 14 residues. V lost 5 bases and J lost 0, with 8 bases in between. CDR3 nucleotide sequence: TGTGCCAGCAGCACGGTCGTCTCTGGAAACACCATATATTTT. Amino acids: CASSTVVSGNTIYF.